Listed below are T cell receptor beta chains from one sample, sequenced in a study of shared clonotypes between healthy human individuals. Data came from immunoSEQ multiplex PCR; TCRdb stores just in-frame clones and leaves some out. The sample has some 1.4 million clones, approximately 97% seen once. Sequencing was performed on naive CD4+ T cells sorted from blood. These receptors were taken from a man younger than 40 in good health. CDR3s include the opening cysteine and the closing phenylalanine or tryptophan. D genes are given only for firm matches. Clone sizes are given selectively: once, few, many, or a class where the clone is expanded.

d_call,v_call,clone_size,j_call,cdr3_aa,cdr3_nt
.,TRBV7-9,.,TRBJ1-5,CASSFESVNQPQHF,TGTGCCAGCAGCTTCGAATCCGTAAATCAGCCCCAGCATTTT
.,TRBV28,.,TRBJ1-5,CASSLGGAGWPQHF,TGTGCCAGCAGTCTGGGGGGGGCGGGCTGGCCCCAGCATTTT
.,TRBV6-6,.,TRBJ2-2,CASSRGTNTGELFF,TGTGCCAGCAGTCGGGGTACGAACACCGGGGAGCTGTTTTTT
TRBD2,TRBV18,.,TRBJ2-5,CASSRGLAGLETQYF,TGTGCCAGCTCCCGCGGACTAGCGGGTTTGGAGACCCAGTACTTC
.,TRBV29-1,.,TRBJ2-5,CSVELGGRETQYF,TGCAGCGTTGAGTTGGGGGGGCGAGAGACCCAGTACTTC
TRBD2,TRBV7-7,.,TRBJ2-3,CASSLAGAGTDTQYF,TGTGCCAGCAGCTTGGCGGGAGCCGGCACAGATACGCAGTATTTT
.,TRBV6-5,.,TRBJ1-4,CASRKGGAPGKLFF,TGTGCCAGCAGAAAAGGGGGGGCGCCTGGAAAACTGTTTTTT
.,TRBV28,.,TRBJ1-4,CASSLRGRAEKLFF,TGTGCCAGCAGTTTAAGAGGGAGGGCTGAAAAACTGTTTTTT
.,TRBV5-1,.,TRBJ2-3,CASSLAWDTQYF,TGCGCCAGCAGCTTGGCGTGGGATACGCAGTATTTT
TRBD2,TRBV6-1,.,TRBJ2-7,CASSASGYEQYF,TGTGCCAGCAGTGCTAGCGGCTACGAGCAGTACTTC
TRBD1,TRBV2,.,TRBJ1-2,CASSSRTGSGYGYTF,TGTGCCAGCAGTAGCCGGACAGGGTCTGGCTATGGCTACACCTTC
.,TRBV19,.,TRBJ1-5,CASSILSAGLHF,TGTGCCAGTAGTATATTATCGGCCGGCTTACATTTT
.,TRBV10-2,.,TRBJ2-3,CASSWGDTQYF,TGCGCCAGCAGTTGGGGTGATACGCAGTATTTT
TRBD2,TRBV5-1,.,TRBJ2-5,CASTQGTSGSSWETQYF,TGCGCCAGCACACAAGGGACTAGCGGGAGTAGCTGGGAGACCCAGTACTTC
.,TRBV4-1,.,TRBJ1-5,CASSPQKGQPQHF,TGCGCCAGCAGCCCGCAAAAAGGGCAGCCCCAGCATTTT
.,TRBV18,.,TRBJ1-1,CASSPPLIAGENTEAFF,TGTGCCAGCTCACCACCGCTCATAGCGGGGGAGAACACTGAAGCTTTCTTT
TRBD2,TRBV5-1,.,TRBJ2-7,CASSLGTSHSYEQYF,TGCGCCAGCAGCTTGGGGACTAGTCATTCCTACGAGCAGTACTTC
.,TRBV5-6,.,TRBJ2-7,CASSLAGTPRDYEQYF,TGTGCCAGCAGCTTGGCCGGGACCCCCCGGGACTACGAGCAGTACTTC
.,TRBV19,.,TRBJ2-7,CASSPGQQFPSYEQYF,TGTGCCAGTAGTCCGGGCCAACAATTTCCCTCCTACGAGCAGTACTTC
.,TRBV9,.,TRBJ1-1,CASSPSTLRTEAFF,TGTGCCAGCAGCCCATCAACATTGAGGACTGAAGCTTTCTTT
TRBD1,TRBV5-4,.,TRBJ1-2,CASHRNPGTGINYGYTF,TGTGCCAGCCATAGGAACCCCGGGACAGGGATCAACTATGGCTACACCTTC
TRBD1,TRBV5-1,.,TRBJ2-1,CASSRQGQRIYNEQFF,TGCGCCAGCAGCCGCCAGGGACAGCGAATCTACAATGAGCAGTTCTTC
TRBD1,TRBV29-1,.,TRBJ2-2,CSVERQGARNTGELFF,TGCAGCGTTGAAAGACAGGGGGCACGGAACACCGGGGAGCTGTTTTTT
.,TRBV4-1,.,TRBJ2-3,CASSQRLGSPPDTQYF,TGCGCCAGCAGCCAGCGACTAGGGTCCCCTCCCGATACGCAGTATTTT
.,TRBV7-2,.,TRBJ2-7,CASSLSGGSYEQYF,TGTGCCAGCAGCCTAAGTGGCGGCTCCTACGAGCAGTACTTC
.,TRBV2,.,TRBJ2-7,CASSEVGYEQYF,TGTGCCAGCAGTGAAGTGGGCTACGAGCAGTACTTC
.,TRBV28,.,TRBJ1-2,CASSRLRGGYGYTF,TGTGCCAGCAGTCGTCTACGGGGAGGCTATGGCTACACCTTC
.,TRBV5-1,.,TRBJ1-4,CASSLSGVREKLFF,TGCGCCAGCAGCTTGTCCGGCGTCAGAGAAAAACTGTTTTTT
.,TRBV15,.,TRBJ1-5,CATSREGAVTWPQHF,TGTGCCACCAGCAGAGAGGGGGCGGTTACATGGCCCCAGCATTTT
.,TRBV10-2,.,TRBJ2-3,CAGGDLRTDTQYF,TGCGCCGGCGGGGACCTCCGCACAGATACGCAGTATTTT
.,TRBV25-1,.,TRBJ2-4,CASSALHGTPAIQYF,TGTGCCAGCAGTGCACTACACGGGACCCCAGCCATTCAGTACTTC
.,TRBV7-9,.,TRBJ2-1,CASSPDPGNEQFF,TGTGCCAGCAGCCCGGACCCCGGGAATGAGCAGTTCTTC
.,TRBV2,.,TRBJ2-5,CASSERTSRFQETQYF,TGTGCCAGCAGTGAAAGAACTAGCCGGTTCCAAGAGACCCAGTACTTC
.,TRBV11-2,.,TRBJ1-3,CASSAGQRLNTIYF,TGTGCCAGCAGCGCGGGACAACGCTTAAACACCATATATTTT
TRBD2,TRBV2,.,TRBJ2-3,CATKSGGYTQYF,TGTGCCACCAAATCGGGAGGGTATACGCAGTATTTT
.,TRBV6-1,.,TRBJ2-1,CASREDSGSYNEQFF,TGTGCCAGCAGGGAGGATAGCGGCTCCTACAATGAGCAGTTCTTC
.,TRBV5-5,.,TRBJ2-2,CASSFGRGGTGELFF,TGTGCCAGCAGCTTCGGCAGGGGTGGCACCGGGGAGCTGTTTTTT
.,TRBV30,.,TRBJ2-7,CAWSFRDPAFYEQYF,TGTGCCTGGAGTTTCCGGGATCCTGCCTTCTACGAGCAGTACTTC
.,TRBV5-1,once,TRBJ1-1,CASSSTVPRGDTEAFF,TGCGCCAGCAGCTCCACTGTACCACGGGGGGACACTGAAGCTTTCTTT
.,TRBV6-4,.,TRBJ2-2,CASSELAGGRANTGELFF,TGTGCCAGCAGTGAATTGGCTGGAGGGCGAGCGAACACCGGGGAGCTGTTTTTT
.,TRBV7-9,few,TRBJ1-2,CASKNRDYGYTF,TGTGCCAGCAAAAACCGGGACTATGGCTACACCTTC
.,TRBV6-5,.,TRBJ1-5,CASSPGRGSNQPQHF,TGTGCCAGCAGTCCGGGCCGGGGTAGCAATCAGCCCCAGCATTTT
.,TRBV28,few,TRBJ1-2,CASSRLYGYTF,TGTGCCAGCAGTCGCCTCTATGGCTACACCTTC
.,TRBV5-5,.,TRBJ2-3,CASSLEVPTDTQYF,TGTGCCAGCAGCTTGGAGGTCCCCACAGATACGCAGTATTTT
.,TRBV27,.,TRBJ2-1,CASSNLFEQFF,TGTGCCAGCAGCAACCTATTTGAGCAGTTCTTC
.,TRBV15,.,TRBJ1-5,CATSRSPDWLQHF,TGTGCCACCAGCAGATCCCCAGATTGGCTTCAGCATTTT
TRBD1,TRBV28,.,TRBJ2-2,CASSLRQGENTGELFF,TGTGCCAGCAGTCTAAGACAGGGCGAGAACACCGGGGAGCTGTTTTTT
.,TRBV11-3,.,TRBJ2-3,CASSFGGTDTQYF,TGTGCCAGCAGCTTTGGCGGCACAGATACGCAGTATTTT
.,TRBV6-5,.,TRBJ2-7,CATRQGGNEQYF,TGTGCCACCCGACAGGGAGGGAACGAGCAGTACTTC
TRBD1,TRBV5-4,.,TRBJ2-7,CASRNRSGTGFAYEQYF,TGTGCCAGCAGAAACAGGTCGGGGACAGGATTCGCCTACGAGCAGTACTTC
.,TRBV11-2,.,TRBJ2-2,CASSLEDKAGELFF,TGTGCCAGCAGCTTAGAGGACAAGGCCGGGGAGCTGTTTTTT
.,TRBV2,.,TRBJ1-5,CASSVGRASNQPQHF,TGTGCCAGCAGTGTGGGCAGGGCCAGCAATCAGCCCCAGCATTTT
.,TRBV4-2,.,TRBJ2-7,CASSQDTAGSYEQYF,TGTGCCAGCAGCCAAGATACAGCGGGCTCCTACGAGCAGTACTTC
.,TRBV5-1,.,TRBJ2-1,CASSAEQGFRDLVF,TGCGCCAGCAGCGCTGAACAGGGATTTAGGGACCTCGTCTTC
TRBD2,TRBV9,.,TRBJ2-1,CASSVRVGAGGPNEQFF,TGTGCCAGCAGCGTAAGGGTTGGTGCGGGAGGACCAAATGAGCAGTTCTTC
.,TRBV5-1,.,TRBJ2-7,CASSPQPQRYEQYF,TGCGCCAGCAGCCCTCAGCCGCAGCGCTACGAGCAGTACTTC